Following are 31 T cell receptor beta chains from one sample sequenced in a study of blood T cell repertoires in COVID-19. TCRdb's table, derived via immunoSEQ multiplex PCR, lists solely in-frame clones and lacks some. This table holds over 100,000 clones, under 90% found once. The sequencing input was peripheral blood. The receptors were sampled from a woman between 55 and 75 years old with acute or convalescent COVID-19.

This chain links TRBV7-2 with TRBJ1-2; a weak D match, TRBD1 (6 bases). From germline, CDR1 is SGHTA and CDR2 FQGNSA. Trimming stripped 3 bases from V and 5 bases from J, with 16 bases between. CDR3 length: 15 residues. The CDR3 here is CASSFTTGLQYGYTF. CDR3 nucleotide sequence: TGTGCCAGCAGCTTTACGACAGGCCTTCAATATGGCTACACCTTC.

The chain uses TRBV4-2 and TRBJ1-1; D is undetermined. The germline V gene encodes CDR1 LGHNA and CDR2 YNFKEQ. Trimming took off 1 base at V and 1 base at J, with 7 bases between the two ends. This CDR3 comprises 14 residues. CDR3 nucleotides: TGTGCCAGCAGCCAAGTAGAGGGGAACACTGAAGCTTTCTTT. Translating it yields CASSQVEGNTEAFF.

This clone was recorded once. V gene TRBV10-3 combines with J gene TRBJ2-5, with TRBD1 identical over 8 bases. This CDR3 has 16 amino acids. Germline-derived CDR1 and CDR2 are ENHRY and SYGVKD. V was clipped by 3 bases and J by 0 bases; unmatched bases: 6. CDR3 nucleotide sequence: TGTGCCATCAGTGATGGGACAGGAACGTACCAAGAGACCCAGTACTTC. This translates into CAISDGTGTYQETQYF.

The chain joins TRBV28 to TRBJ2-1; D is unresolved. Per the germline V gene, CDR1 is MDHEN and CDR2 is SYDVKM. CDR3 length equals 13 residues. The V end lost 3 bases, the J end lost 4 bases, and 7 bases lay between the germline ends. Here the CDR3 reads CASSFGEYNEQFF. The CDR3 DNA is TGTGCCAGCAGTTTTGGAGAATACAATGAGCAGTTCTTC.

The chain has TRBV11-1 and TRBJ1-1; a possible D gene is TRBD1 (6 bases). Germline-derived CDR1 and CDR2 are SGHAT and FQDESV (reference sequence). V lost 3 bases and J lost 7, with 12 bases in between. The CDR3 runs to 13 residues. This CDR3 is CASSFGGRDEAFF. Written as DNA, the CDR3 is TGTGCCAGCAGCTTTGGGGGCAGGGATGAAGCTTTCTTT.

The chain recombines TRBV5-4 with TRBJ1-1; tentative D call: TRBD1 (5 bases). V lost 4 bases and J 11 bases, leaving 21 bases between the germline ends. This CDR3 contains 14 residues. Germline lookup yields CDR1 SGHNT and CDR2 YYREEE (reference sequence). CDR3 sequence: CASSPPDPGREAFF. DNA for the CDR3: TGTGCCAGCAGCCCGCCGGATCCAGGGAGGGAGGCTTTCTTT.

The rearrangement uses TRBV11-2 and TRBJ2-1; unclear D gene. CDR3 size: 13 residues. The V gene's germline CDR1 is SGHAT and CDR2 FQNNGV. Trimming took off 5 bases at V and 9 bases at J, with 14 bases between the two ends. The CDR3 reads CASSLGPFGEQFF. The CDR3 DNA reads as TGTGCCAGCAGCCTCGGTCCGTTCGGTGAGCAGTTCTTC.

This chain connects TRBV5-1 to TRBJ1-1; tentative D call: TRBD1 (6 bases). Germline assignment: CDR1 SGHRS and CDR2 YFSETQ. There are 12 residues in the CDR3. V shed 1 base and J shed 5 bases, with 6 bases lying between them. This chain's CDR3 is CASSLRGTEAFF. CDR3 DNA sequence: TGCGCCAGCAGCTTGAGGGGGACTGAAGCTTTCTTT. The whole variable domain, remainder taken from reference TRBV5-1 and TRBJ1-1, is KAGVTQTPRYLIKTRGQQVTLSCSPISGHRSVSWYQQTPGQGLQFLFEYFSETQRNKGNFPGRFSGRQFSNSRSEMNVSTLELGDSALYLCASSLRGTEAFFGQGTRLTVV.

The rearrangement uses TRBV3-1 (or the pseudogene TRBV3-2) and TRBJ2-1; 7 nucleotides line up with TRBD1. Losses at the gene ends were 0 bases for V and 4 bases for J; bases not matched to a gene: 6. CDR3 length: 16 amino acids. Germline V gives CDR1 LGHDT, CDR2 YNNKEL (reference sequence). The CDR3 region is CASSQEAETGYNEQFF. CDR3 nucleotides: TGTGCCAGCAGCCAAGAAGCTGAGACAGGGTACAATGAGCAGTTCTTC.

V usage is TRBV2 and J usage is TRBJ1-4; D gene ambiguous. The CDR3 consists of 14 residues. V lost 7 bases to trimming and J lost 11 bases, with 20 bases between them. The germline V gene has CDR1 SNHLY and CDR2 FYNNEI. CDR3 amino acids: CASISLTLRGKLFF. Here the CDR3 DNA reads TGTGCCAGCATCAGCCTTACCCTCCGCGGGAAACTGTTTTTT.

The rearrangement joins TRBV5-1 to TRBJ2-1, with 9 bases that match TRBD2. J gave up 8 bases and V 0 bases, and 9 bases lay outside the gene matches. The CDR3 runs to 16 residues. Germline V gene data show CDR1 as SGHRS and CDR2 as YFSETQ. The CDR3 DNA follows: TGCGCCAGCAGCTTGGGGAGCGGGGGGCCTAGGGATGAGCAGTTCTTC. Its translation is CASSLGSGGPRDEQFF.

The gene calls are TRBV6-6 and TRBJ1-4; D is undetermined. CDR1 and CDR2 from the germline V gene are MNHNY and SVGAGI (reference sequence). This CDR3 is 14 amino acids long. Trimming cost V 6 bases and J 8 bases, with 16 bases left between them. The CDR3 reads CASRRREVKEKLFF. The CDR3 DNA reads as TGTGCCAGCAGACGCCGGGAAGTAAAAGAAAAACTGTTTTTT.

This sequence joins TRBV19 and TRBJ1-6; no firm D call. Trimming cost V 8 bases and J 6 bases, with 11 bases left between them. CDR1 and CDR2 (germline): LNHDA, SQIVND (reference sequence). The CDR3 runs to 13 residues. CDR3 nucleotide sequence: TGTGCCAGTCATGCGGGGATTAATTCACCCCTCCACTTT. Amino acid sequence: CASHAGINSPLHF.

CDR3 in DNA: TGTGCCAGCAGCGCTGCAGGGCCACCTTATGGCTACACCTTC. Protein product: CASSAAGPPYGYTF. The rearrangement uses TRBV9 and TRBJ1-2; a possible D gene is TRBD1 (5 bases). The germline V and J ends were trimmed by 3 bases and 5 bases, with 14 bases remaining between them. CDR3 size: 14 residues. The germline gives CDR1 SGDLS, CDR2 YYNGEE.

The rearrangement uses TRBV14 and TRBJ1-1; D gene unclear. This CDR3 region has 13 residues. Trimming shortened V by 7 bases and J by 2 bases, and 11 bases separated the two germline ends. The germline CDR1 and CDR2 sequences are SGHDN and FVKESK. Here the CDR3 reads CASNPQLNTEAFF. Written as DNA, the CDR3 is TGTGCCAGCAACCCTCAGTTAAACACTGAAGCTTTCTTT.

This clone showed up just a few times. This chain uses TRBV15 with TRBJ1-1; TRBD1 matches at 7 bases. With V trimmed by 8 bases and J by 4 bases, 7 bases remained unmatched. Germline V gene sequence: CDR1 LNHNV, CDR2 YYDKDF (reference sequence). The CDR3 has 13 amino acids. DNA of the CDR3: TGTGCCACCCGTACAGGGGCGGCCACTGAAGCTTTCTTT. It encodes CATRTGAATEAFF.

CDR3 loop: CASRDRGIGLNGYTF. CDR3 nucleotides: TGTGCCTCCCGGGACAGGGGGATCGGGTTGAATGGCTACACCTTC. The chain joins TRBV19 to TRBJ1-2, with 11 bases fitting TRBD1. Germline lookup yields CDR1 LNHDA and CDR2 SQIVND (reference sequence). Trimming took 11 bases from V and 6 from J; bases not matched to a gene: 14. CDR3 size: 15 residues.

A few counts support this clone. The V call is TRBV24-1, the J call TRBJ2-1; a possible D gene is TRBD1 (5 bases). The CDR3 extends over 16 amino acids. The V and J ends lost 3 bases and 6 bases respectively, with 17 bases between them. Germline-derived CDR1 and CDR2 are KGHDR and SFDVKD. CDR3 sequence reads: CATSDPFRTRVNEQFF. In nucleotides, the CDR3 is TGTGCCACCAGTGATCCCTTCCGGACACGTGTCAATGAGCAGTTCTTC.

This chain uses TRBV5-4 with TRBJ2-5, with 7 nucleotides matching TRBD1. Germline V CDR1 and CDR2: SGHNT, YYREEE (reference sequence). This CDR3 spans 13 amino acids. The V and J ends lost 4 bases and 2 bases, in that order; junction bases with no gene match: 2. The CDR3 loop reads CASSPDRQETQYF. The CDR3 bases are TGTGCCAGCAGCCCGGACAGGCAAGAGACCCAGTACTTC.

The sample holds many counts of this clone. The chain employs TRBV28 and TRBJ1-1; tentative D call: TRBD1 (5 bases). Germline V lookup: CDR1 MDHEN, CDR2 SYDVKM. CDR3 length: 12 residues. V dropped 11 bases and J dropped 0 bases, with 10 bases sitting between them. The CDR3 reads CAVQVMNTEAFF. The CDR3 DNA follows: TGTGCCGTACAGGTCATGAACACTGAAGCTTTCTTT.

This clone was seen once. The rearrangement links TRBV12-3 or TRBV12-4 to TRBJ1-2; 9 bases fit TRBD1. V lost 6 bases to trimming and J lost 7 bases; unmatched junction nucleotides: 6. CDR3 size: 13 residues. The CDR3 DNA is TGTGCCAGCAGATCGGACAGGGGAGGTGGCTACACCTTC. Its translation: CASRSDRGGGYTF.

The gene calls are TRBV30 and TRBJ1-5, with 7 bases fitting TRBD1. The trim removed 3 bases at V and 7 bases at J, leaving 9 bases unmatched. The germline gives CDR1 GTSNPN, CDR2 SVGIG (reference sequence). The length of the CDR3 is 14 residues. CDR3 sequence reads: CAWSSLTGRQPQHF. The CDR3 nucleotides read TGTGCCTGGAGCTCTTTGACAGGGAGACAGCCCCAGCATTTT. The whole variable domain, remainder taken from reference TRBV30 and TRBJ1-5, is SQTIHQWPATLVQPVGSPLSLECTVEGTSNPNLYWYRQAAGRGLQLLFYSVGIGQISSEVPQNLSASRPQDRQFILSSKKLLLSDSGFYLCAWSSLTGRQPQHFGDGTRLSIL.

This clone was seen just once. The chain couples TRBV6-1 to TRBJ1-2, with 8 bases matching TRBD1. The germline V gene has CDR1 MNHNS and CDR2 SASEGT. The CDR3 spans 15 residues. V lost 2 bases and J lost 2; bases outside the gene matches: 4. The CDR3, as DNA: TGTGCCAGCAGTGAATCCCAGGGGGCGAACTATGGCTACACCTTC. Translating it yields CASSESQGANYGYTF.

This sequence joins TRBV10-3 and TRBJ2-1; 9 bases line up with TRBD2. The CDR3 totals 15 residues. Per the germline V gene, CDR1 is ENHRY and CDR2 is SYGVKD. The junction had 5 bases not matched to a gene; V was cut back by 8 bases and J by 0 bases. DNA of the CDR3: TGTGCCATCGGGGAAGCGGGGGGCTCCTACAATGAGCAGTTCTTC. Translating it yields CAIGEAGGSYNEQFF.

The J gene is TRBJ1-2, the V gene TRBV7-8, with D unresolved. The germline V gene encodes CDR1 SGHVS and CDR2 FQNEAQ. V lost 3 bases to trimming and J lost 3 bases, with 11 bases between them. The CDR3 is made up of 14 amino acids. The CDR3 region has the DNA TGTGCCAGCAGCTTGGGCGGCGGGGACTATGGCTACACCTTC. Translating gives CASSLGGGDYGYTF.

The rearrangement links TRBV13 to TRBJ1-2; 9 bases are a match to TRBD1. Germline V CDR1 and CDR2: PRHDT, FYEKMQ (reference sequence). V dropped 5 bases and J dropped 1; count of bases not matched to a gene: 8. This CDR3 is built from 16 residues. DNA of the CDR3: TGTGCCAGCAGCCAGACACAGGGGGCGTATAACTATGGCTACACCTTC. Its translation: CASSQTQGAYNYGYTF.

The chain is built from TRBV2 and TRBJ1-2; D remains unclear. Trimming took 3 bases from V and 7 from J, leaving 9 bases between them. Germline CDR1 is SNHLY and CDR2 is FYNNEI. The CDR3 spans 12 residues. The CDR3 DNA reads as TGTGCCAGCAGTGAGGGCAGGTCTGGCTACACCTTC. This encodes CASSEGRSGYTF.

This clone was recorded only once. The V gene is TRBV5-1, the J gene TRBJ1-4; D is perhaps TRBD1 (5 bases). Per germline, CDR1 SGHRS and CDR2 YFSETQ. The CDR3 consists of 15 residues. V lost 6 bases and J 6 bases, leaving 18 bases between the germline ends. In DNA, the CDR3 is TGCGCCAGCAAATCACCCGGGACTGGGGATGAAAAACTGTTTTTT. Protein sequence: CASKSPGTGDEKLFF.

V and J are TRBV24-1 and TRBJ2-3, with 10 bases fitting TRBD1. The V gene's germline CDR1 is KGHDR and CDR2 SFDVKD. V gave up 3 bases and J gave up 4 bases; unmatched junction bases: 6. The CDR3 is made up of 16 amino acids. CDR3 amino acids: CATSDTGTGAPDTQYF. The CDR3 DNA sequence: TGTGCCACCAGTGATACCGGGACAGGGGCTCCAGATACGCAGTATTTT.

The CDR3 coding sequence is TGTGCCAGCAGCGGACAGGGCGAAAAACTGTTTTTT. Translated: CASSGQGEKLFF. The chain carries TRBV3-1 (or the pseudogene TRBV3-2) and TRBJ1-4; 8 bases line up with TRBD1. The V gene's germline CDR1 is LGHDT and CDR2 YNNKEL (reference sequence). Losses at the gene ends were 5 bases for V and 8 bases for J; bases not matched to a gene: 1. CDR3 length: 12 residues.

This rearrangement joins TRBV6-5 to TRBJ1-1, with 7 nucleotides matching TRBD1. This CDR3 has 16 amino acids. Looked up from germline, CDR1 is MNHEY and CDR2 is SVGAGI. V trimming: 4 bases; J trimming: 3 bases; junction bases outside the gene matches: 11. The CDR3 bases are TGTGCCAGCAGTTCCCCCAGGACAGGCCGTGACACTGAAGCTTTCTTT. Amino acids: CASSSPRTGRDTEAFF.